One and the same sample provided the 10 T cell receptor beta chains below, sequenced in a study of CD8+CD57+ T cells in acquired aplastic anemia. Genomic DNA, the template, was used for profiling of the TCR beta VDJ and CDR3. TCRdb independently ran MiXCR on the reads; one entry per CDR3 protein. The data contain some 180,000 distinct CDR3 sequences, roughly 63% of them seen just once; the ten biggest clones take up about 42%. The sequenced patients had an expansion of CD8+CD57+ cells seen by flow cytometry. The sequenced material came from sorted CD4+, CD8+, or CD8+CD57+ T cells (not recorded which) from PBMCs. Receptors were obtained from a human donor with aplastic anemia.

This clonotype was counted between two and nine times. V and J are TRBV10-3 and TRBJ2-1; perhaps D is TRBD1 or TRBD2 (5 bases each). Trimming removed 6 bases at V and 2 bases at J, with 11 bases between. Germline-derived CDR1 and CDR2 are ENHRY and SYGVKD. The CDR3 is 14 amino acids. CDR3 sequence: CAIRGEDPYNEQFF. The CDR3 region has the DNA TGTGCCATCAGGGGGGAAGATCCCTACAATGAGCAGTTCTTC.

This clonotype appeared many times. This sequence joins TRBV6-5 and TRBJ2-7; no clear D. CDR3 length: 14 residues. Trimming took off 4 bases at V and 1 base at J, with 11 bases between the two ends. Germline V CDR1 and CDR2: MNHEY, SVGAGI. The chain's CDR3 is CASSSRLRSYEQYF. Here the CDR3 DNA reads TGTGCCAGCAGTTCCCGGCTGCGGTCCTACGAGCAGTACTTC.

The V and J genes are TRBV6-5 and TRBJ2-7; D remains ambiguous. CDR3 length: 14 amino acids. Trimming took off 6 bases at V and 2 bases at J, with 14 bases between the two ends. CDR1 is MNHEY, CDR2 SVGAGI, per germline. DNA for the CDR3: TGTGCCAGCAGGTTCGCGGACGGAGCCTACGAGCAGTACTTC. This sequence encodes CASRFADGAYEQYF.

J is TRBJ1-1 and V is TRBV29-1, with D hard to call. The V end lost 5 bases, the J end lost 0 bases, and 13 bases lay between the germline ends. Germline-derived CDR1 and CDR2 are SQVTM and ANQGSEA. This CDR3 is 14 amino acids long. The CDR3 region is CSVQRPAMNTEAFF. The CDR3 DNA reads TGCAGCGTTCAGAGGCCCGCAATGAACACTGAAGCTTTCTTT.

The chain is built from TRBV6-6 and TRBJ1-6, with TRBD1 as a possible D gene (6 bases). The ends were cut back, 6 bases at V and 14 bases at J, with 20 bases in the middle. Germline CDR1 MNHNY, CDR2 SVGAGI (reference sequence). The CDR3 is 14 residues long. The CDR3 reads CASSRRGGVGSLHF. The CDR3 DNA sequence: TGTGCCAGCAGCCGCAGGGGAGGGGTAGGATCCCTCCACTTT.

This sequence joins TRBV2 and TRBJ1-6, with D maybe TRBD1 (5 bases). Per germline, CDR1 SNHLY and CDR2 FYNNEI. V was clipped by 3 bases and J by 10 bases, with 10 bases between them. There are 13 residues in the CDR3. The CDR3 here is CASSDREGSPLHF. The CDR3 region has the DNA TGTGCCAGCAGTGACAGGGAGGGATCACCCCTCCACTTT.

This clonotype has more than one count but fewer than ten. This chain uses TRBV11-2 with TRBJ2-7; the D is unclear. Per germline, CDR1 SGHAT and CDR2 FQNNGV. Trimming removed 2 bases at V and 7 bases at J, with 6 bases between. This CDR3 is built from 11 residues. Written as DNA, the CDR3 is TGTGCCAGCAGCTTAACCCAAGAGCAGTACTTC. Translating gives CASSLTQEQYF.

The chain combines TRBV19 with TRBJ1-2; 7 bases agree with TRBD1. Germline V lookup: CDR1 LNHDA, CDR2 SQIVND (reference sequence). Losses at the gene ends were 3 bases for V and 5 bases for J; bases not matched to a gene: 6. The CDR3 is 14 residues long. CDR3 bases: TGTGCCAGTAGTATCGGCAGGGGGGCATATGGCTACACCTTC. This sequence encodes CASSIGRGAYGYTF.

This rearrangement joins TRBV10-3 to TRBJ1-2; D gene unclear. Germline CDR1 ENHRY, CDR2 SYGVKD. V gave up 3 bases and J gave up 7 bases, with 12 bases separating them. The CDR3 runs to 13 residues. The CDR3 region is CAISEGQATGYTF. CDR3 DNA sequence: TGTGCCATCAGTGAAGGCCAGGCCACTGGCTACACCTTC.

The chain uses TRBV20-1 and TRBJ2-5; perhaps TRBD1 as D (5 bases). Germline V gene lookup returns CDR1 DFQATT and CDR2 SNEGSKA (reference sequence). V lost 2 bases and J 1 base, leaving 11 bases between the germline ends. The CDR3 spans 14 residues. CDR3 DNA: TGCAGTGCTAGATACGGAAGGGGCCAAGAGACCCAGTACTTC. Its protein product is CSARYGRGQETQYF.